This T cell receptor (beta chain) was sequenced during a study of CD8 T cells in ankylosing spondylitis. Whole-study results and caveats: Peripheral blood held disease-linked clones only at relatively low frequency, and these were CD8+.

One entry per CDR3 protein results from TCRdb running MiXCR on the 5' RACE reads. The table includes about 360,000 distinct CDR3 sequences, roughly 15% detected once. Of note for this clonotype: Its antigen is undetermined.

The TCR sequence derives from a male donor with ankylosing spondylitis or in good health (not recorded which). Material: blood, either unsorted or a sorted T cell fraction (not recorded which).

The CDR3, as DNA: TGTGCCAGCTCACCTCGAGGTGACTCTGGGGCCAACGTCCTGACTTTC. This encodes CASSPRGDSGANVLTF. The chain has TRBV18 and TRBJ2-6, with D unresolved. The CDR3 is 16 residues long. From germline, CDR1 is KGHSH and CDR2 LQKENI. Trimming removed 3 bases from V and 0 bases from J, with 9 bases in between. The complete variable domain, with remaining parts taken from reference TRBV18 and TRBJ2-6, reads NAGVMQNPRHLVRRRGQEARLRCSPMKGHSHVYWYRQLPEEGLKFMVYLQKENIIDESGMPKERFSAEFPKEGPSILRIQQVVRGDSAAYFCASSPRGDSGANVLTFGAGSRLTVL.